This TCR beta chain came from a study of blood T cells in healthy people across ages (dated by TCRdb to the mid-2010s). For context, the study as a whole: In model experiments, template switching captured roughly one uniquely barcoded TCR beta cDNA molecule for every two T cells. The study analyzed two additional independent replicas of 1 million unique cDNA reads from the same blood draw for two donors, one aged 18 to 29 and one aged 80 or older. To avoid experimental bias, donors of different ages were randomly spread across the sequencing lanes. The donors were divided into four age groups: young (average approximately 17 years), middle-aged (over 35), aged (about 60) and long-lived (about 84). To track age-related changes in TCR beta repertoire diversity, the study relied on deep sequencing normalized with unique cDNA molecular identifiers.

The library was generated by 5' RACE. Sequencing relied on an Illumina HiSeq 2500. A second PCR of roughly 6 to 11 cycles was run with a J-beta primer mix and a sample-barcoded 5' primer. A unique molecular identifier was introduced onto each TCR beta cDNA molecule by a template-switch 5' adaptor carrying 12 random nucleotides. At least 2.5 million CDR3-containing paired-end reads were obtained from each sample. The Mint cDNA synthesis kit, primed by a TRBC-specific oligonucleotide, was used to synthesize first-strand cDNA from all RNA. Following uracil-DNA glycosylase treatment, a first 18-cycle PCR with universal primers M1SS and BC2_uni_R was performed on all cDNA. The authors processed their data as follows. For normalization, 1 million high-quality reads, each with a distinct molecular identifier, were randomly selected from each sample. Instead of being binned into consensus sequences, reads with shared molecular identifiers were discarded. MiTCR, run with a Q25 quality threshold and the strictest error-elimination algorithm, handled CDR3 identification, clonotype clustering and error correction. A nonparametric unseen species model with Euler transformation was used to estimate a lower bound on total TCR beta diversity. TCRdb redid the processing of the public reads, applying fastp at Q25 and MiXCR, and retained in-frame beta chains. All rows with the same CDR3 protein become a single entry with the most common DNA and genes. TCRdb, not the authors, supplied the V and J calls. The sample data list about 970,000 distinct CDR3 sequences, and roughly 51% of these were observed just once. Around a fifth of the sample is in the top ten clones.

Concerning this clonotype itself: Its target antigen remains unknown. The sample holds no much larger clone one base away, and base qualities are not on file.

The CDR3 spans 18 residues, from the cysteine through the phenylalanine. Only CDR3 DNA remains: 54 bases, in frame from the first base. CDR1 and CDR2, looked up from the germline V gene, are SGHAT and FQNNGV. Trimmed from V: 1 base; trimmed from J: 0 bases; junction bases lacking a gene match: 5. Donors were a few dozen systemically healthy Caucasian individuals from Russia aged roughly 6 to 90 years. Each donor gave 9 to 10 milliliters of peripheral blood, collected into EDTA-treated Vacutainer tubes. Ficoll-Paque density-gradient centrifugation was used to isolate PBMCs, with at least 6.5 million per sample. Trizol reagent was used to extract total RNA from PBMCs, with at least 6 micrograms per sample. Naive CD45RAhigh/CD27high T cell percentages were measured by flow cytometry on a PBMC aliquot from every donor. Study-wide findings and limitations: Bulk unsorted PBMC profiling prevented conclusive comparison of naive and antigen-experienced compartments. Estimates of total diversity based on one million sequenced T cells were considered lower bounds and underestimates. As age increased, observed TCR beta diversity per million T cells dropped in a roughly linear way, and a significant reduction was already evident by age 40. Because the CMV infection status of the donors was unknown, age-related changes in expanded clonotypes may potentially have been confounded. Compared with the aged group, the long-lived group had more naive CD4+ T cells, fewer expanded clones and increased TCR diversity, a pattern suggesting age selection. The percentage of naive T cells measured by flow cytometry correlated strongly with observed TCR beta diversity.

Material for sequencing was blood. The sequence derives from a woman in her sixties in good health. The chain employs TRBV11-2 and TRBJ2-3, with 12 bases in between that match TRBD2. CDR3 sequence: CASSLGLAGVPSTDTQYF. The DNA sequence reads TGTGCCAGCAGCTTAGGACTAGCGGGAGTCCCTAGCACAGATACGCAGTATTTT.